This T cell receptor (beta chain) was identified in a study of PD-1 blockade in classical Hodgkin lymphoma. As for time point: cycle 4 day 1 (C4D1), after five to seven weeks of nivolumab. Relapse was seen in all patients after autologous stem cell transplantation, and brentuximab vedotin exposure was variable. Some clones are missing from TCRdb's copy, which holds only in-frame ones; the method was immunoSEQ multiplex PCR. Of roughly 100,000 clones detected, 89% appear once; the ten largest clones hold under 20%. The germline CDR1 and CDR2 sequences are SGHTS and YDEGEE. The CDR3 contains 11 residues. V gave up 5 bases and J gave up 8 bases, with 10 bases separating them. About this clone itself: Its matching antigen is unknown.

Findings and limits, study-wide: Newly diagnosed patients were reported to exhibit reduced baseline TCR diversity relative to healthy donors. Baseline diversity in complete responders resembled that of newly diagnosed patients.

The chain combines TRBV5-8 with TRBJ1-1; perhaps TRBD1 as D (5 bases). Sample: peripheral blood mononuclear cells (PBMCs), taken before the fourth cycle of nivolumab. The receptor comes from a human donor with classical Hodgkin lymphoma. CDR3 DNA sequence: TGTGCCAGCAGATCGCGACAGGAAGCTTTCTTT. Translating gives CASRSRQEAFF.